This TCR beta chain was sequenced in a study of human T cells and chemical hapten exposure. Study-level information: Skin of the upper inner arm, approximately 2 cm by approximately 2 cm, received 2% DPC for sensitization. DPC (0.01%) was patch tested on the upper back and read at 6 days.

The time point here: patch test 1, 2 weeks after DPC sensitization. As to treatment: therapeutic diphenylcyclopropenone sensitization with weekly scalp DPC. This clonotype has ten or more counts. TCRdb reprocessed the RACE reads via MiXCR and lists one record per CDR3 protein. Among some 50,000 distinct CDR3 sequences listed, 9% to 9.5% were seen once. The V end was cut by 1 base, the J end by 7 bases, with 11 bases between. This CDR3 contains 14 residues. Germline assignment: CDR1 DFQATT and CDR2 SNEGSKA (reference sequence). This chain uses TRBV20-1 with TRBJ1-6; D is unresolved. The sample in question was whole blood, obtained in connection with sensitization to the hapten diphenylcyclopropenone (DPC). The TCR was taken from a woman aged 40 to 50 with alopecia areata. Some clones in this sample may be carry-over from other donors' samples. CDR3 nucleotide sequence: TGCAGTGCTAGAGCCTCAGGACTAAATTCACCCCTCCACTTT. It is translated as CSARASGLNSPLHF.